This T cell receptor (beta chain) derives from a study of response to subunit inactivated influenza vaccine. Study results and caveats: A suggestion made by the authors is that each seasonal influenza vaccination recruits few new T cells.

This clonotype was seen ten or more times. As yet, its antigen is unknown. TCRdb recomputed calls from the RT-PCR reads with MiXCR, one row per CDR3 protein. The sample holds about 650,000 distinct CDR3 sequences, roughly 14% seen once. The sequence came from a man in his fifties who received an inactivated influenza vaccine. Sequencing was performed on PBMCs from blood, taken 11 to 12 days after vaccination.

The CDR3 DNA reads TGTGCCAGCGCGGCGGGGGGGCAGATTGAGCAGTTCTTC. Protein sequence: CASAAGGQIEQFF. The chain employs TRBV6-2 or TRBV6-3 and TRBJ2-1, with 9 bases fitting TRBD2. The V and J ends lost 8 bases and 9 bases, in that order; junction bases with no gene match: 8. This CDR3 spans 13 amino acids. Germline loops: CDR1 MNHEY, CDR2 SVGEGT.